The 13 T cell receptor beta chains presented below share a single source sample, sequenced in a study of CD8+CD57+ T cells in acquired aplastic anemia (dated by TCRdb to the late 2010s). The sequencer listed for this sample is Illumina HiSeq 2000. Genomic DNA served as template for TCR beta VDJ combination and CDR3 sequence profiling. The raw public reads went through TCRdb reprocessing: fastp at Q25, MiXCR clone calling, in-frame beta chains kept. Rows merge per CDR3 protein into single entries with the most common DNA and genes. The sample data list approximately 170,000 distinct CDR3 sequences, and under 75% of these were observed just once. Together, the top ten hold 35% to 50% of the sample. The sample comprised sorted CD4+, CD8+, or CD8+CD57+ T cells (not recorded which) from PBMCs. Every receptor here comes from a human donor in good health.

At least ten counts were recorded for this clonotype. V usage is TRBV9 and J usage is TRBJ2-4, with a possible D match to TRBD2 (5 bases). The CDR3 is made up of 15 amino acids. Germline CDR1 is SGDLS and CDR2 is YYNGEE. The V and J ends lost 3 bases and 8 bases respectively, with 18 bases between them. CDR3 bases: TGTGCCAGCAGCGAAACGGGGTCCCGAGCGGACATTCAGTACTTC. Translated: CASSETGSRADIQYF.

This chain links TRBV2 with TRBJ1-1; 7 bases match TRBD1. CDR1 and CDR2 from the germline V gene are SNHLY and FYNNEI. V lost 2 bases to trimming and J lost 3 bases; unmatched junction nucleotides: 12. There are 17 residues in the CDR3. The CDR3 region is CASSERLEGAGDTEAFF. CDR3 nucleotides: TGTGCCAGCAGTGAAAGGTTGGAGGGGGCTGGGGACACTGAAGCTTTCTTT.

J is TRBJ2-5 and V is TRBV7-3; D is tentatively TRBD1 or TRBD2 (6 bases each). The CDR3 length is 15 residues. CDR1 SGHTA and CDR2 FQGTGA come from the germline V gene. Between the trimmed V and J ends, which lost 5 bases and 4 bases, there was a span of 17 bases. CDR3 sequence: CASSPQGGPGETQYF. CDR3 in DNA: TGTGCCAGCAGCCCGCAAGGGGGGCCGGGAGAGACCCAGTACTTC.

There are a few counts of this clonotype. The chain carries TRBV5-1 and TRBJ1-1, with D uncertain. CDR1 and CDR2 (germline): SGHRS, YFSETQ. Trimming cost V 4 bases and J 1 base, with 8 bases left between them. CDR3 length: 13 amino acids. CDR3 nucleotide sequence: TGCGCCAGCAGCATTGCAGAGAACACTGAAGCTTTCTTT. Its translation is CASSIAENTEAFF.

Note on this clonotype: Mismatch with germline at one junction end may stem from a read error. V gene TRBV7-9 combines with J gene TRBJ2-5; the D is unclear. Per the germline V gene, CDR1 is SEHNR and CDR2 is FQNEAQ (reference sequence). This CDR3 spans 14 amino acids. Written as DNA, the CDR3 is TGCGCCAGCAGCCAGCAAGGGTTCGGGGAGACCCAGTACTTC. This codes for CASSQQGFGETQYF. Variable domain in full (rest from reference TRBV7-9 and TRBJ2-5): DTGVSQNPRHKITKRGQNVTFRCDPISEHNRLYWYRQTLGQGPEFLTYFQNEAQLEKSRLLSDRFSAERPKGSFSTLEIQRTEQGDSAMYLCASSQQGFGETQYFGPGTRLLVL.

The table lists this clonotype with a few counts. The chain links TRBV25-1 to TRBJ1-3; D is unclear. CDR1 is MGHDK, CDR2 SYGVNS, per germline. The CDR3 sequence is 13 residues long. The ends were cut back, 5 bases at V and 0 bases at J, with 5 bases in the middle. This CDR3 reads CASSRYSGNTIYF. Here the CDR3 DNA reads TGTGCCAGCAGTCGGTACTCTGGAAACACCATATATTTT.

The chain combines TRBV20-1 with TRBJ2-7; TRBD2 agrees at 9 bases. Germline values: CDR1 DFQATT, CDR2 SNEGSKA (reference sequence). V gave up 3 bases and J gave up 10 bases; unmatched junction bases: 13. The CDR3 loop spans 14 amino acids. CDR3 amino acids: CSARGGRVAGDQYF. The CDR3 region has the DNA TGCAGTGCTAGGGGGGGCCGGGTAGCGGGGGACCAGTACTTC.

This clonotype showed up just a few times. The CDR3 sequence is CASSFGRGNEQFF. CDR3 bases: TGTGCCAGCAGCTTCGGCAGGGGCAATGAGCAGTTCTTC. The genes are TRBV7-9 and TRBJ2-1; maybe TRBD1 (6 bases). CDR1 is SEHNR and CDR2 is FQNEAQ in the germline V gene (reference sequence). V was cut by 3 bases and J by 6 bases, with 9 bases left in between. The CDR3 sequence is 13 residues long.

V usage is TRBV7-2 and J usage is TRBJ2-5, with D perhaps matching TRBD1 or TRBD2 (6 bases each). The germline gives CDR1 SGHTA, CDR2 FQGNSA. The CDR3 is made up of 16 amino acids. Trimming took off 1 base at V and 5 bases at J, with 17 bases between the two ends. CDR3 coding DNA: TGTGCCAGCAGCTTAGTAAGGGGGGCCAGCTATGAGACCCAGTACTTC. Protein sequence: CASSLVRGASYETQYF.

The DNA of the CDR3 is TGCGCCAGCAGCTTGGACCTAGAGGTCAATCAAGAGACCCAGTACTTC. Translating it yields CASSLDLEVNQETQYF. The rearrangement joins TRBV5-1 to TRBJ2-5; D is unclear. Trimming stripped 0 bases from V and 2 bases from J, with 14 bases between. The length of the CDR3 is 16 residues. CDR1 and CDR2 (germline): SGHRS, YFSETQ.

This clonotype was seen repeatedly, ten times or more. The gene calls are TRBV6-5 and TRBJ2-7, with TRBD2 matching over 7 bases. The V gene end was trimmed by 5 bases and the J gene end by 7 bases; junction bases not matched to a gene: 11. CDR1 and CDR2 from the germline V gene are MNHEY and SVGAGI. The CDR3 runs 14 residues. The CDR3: CASSPGRILGEQYF. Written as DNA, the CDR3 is TGTGCCAGCAGTCCCGGGAGGATCCTGGGGGAGCAGTACTTC.

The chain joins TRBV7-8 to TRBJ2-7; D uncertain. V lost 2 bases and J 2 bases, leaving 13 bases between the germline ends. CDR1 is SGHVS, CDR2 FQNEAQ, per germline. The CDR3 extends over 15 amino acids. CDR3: CASSLIGPRTYEQYF. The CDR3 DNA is TGTGCCAGCAGCTTAATAGGTCCGCGGACCTACGAGCAGTACTTC. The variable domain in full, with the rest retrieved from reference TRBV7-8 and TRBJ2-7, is GAGVSQSPRYKVAKRGQDVALRCDPISGHVSLFWYQQALGQGPEFLTYFQNEAQLDKSGLPSDRFFAERPEGSVSTLKIQRTQQEDSAVYLCASSLIGPRTYEQYFGPGTRLTVT.

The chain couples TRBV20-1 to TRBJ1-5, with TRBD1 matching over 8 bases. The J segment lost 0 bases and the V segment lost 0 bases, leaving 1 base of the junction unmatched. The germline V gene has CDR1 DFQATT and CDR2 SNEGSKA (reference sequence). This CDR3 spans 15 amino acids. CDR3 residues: CSAREQGVSNQPQHF. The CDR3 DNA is TGCAGTGCTAGAGAACAGGGGGTTAGCAATCAGCCCCAGCATTTT.